This is a list of T cell receptor beta chains from one sample in a study of shared clonotypes between healthy human individuals. Here immunoSEQ multiplex PCR was the method, and the copy in TCRdb shows in-frame clones only, minus some. Among about 980,000 clones listed, 76% were seen once. Source material: memory CD4+ T cells sorted from blood. The receptors were sampled from a man aged 18 to 30 in good health. Each CDR3 is given with its conserved first and last residue. D genes are given only for firm matches. Size is omitted from some rows. Given values are once, few, many or a class for expanded clones.

v_gene	j_gene	d_gene	abundance	CDR3nt	CDR3aa
TRBV27	TRBJ2-2	TRBD2	.	TGTGCCAGCAGGAAACTAGCGGGGGGTGCCACCGGGGAGCTGTTTTTT	CASRKLAGGATGELFF
TRBV30	TRBJ2-7	.	.	TGTGCCTGGAGGGCCCTCCTAACCTACGAGCAGTACTTC	CAWRALLTYEQYF
TRBV7-8	TRBJ2-1	.	.	TGTGCCAGCAGCGGCTGGGCCGGGGATAGCGGCAATGAGCAGTTCTTC	CASSGWAGDSGNEQFF
TRBV18	TRBJ1-2	.	.	TGTGCCAGCTCACCGCTCGACATTAACTATGGCTACACCTTC	CASSPLDINYGYTF
TRBV7-2	TRBJ2-7	.	.	TGTGCCAGCAGCTTATCCCCCGGACTCCTCCAGCCCTACGAGCAGTACTTC	CASSLSPGLLQPYEQYF
TRBV6-1	TRBJ2-1	TRBD2	.	TGTGCCAGCACCCCGAGCGGGGGGGCCGGCAATGAGCAGTTCTTC	CASTPSGGAGNEQFF
TRBV12-5	TRBJ1-6	.	few	TGTGCTAGTGGTCGCCAGGGCACTTCACCCCTCCACTTT	CASGRQGTSPLHF
TRBV6-1	TRBJ2-7	.	.	TGTGCCAGCAGTGAAGGCCCAGCGGGCTCCTACGAGCAGTACTTC	CASSEGPAGSYEQYF
TRBV6-1	TRBJ1-4	.	.	TGTGCCAGCAGTGAAGCGCCCTTGTCTAAGCTGTTTTTT	CASSEAPLSKLFF
TRBV19	TRBJ2-1	.	once	TGTGCCAGTAGTACTCTCGGCGGAACCTACAATGAGCAGTTCTTC	CASSTLGGTYNEQFF
TRBV28	TRBJ2-5	.	once	TGTGCCAGCCGGGGGAAGACACAATTCGAGACCCAGTACTTC	CASRGKTQFETQYF
TRBV28	TRBJ1-1	TRBD1	.	TGTGCCAGCAATAAAAGGCAGGGGGCCAGGGACACTGAAGCTTTCTTT	CASNKRQGARDTEAFF
TRBV9	TRBJ2-3	TRBD2	.	TGTGCCAGCAGCGTCGGGACTAGCGGGAGGGCCGTCACAGATACGCAGTATTTT	CASSVGTSGRAVTDTQYF
TRBV7-2	TRBJ1-2	.	.	TGTGCCAGCAGCTTACTCGCCTTGGGGGACAATGGCTACACCTTC	CASSLLALGDNGYTF
TRBV30	TRBJ2-1	.	.	TGTGCCTGGAGTGTACGATTTGATGAGCAGTTCTTC	CAWSVRFDEQFF
TRBV5-1	TRBJ2-7	.	.	TGCGCCAGCAGCTTCTCTACCCAATCCTACGAGCAGTACTTC	CASSFSTQSYEQYF
TRBV5-1	TRBJ2-5	.	.	TGCGCCAGCAGCTTGGATAGGGCCCAAGAGACCCAGTACTTC	CASSLDRAQETQYF
TRBV4-1	TRBJ2-4	TRBD2	.	TGCGCCAGCAGCCAAGAGGCTAGCGGGGGGGCCTTCTCGCTAGCCAAAAACATTCAGTACTTC	CASSQEASGGAFSLAKNIQYF
TRBV6-1	TRBJ2-2	.	.	TGTGCCAGCCATAAGGAGAGAACGGACACCGGGGAGCTGTTTTTT	CASHKERTDTGELFF
TRBV27	TRBJ1-1	.	.	TGTGCCAGCAGCCGTCCGGATGGCACTGGGGGAGCTTTCTTT	CASSRPDGTGGAFF
TRBV18	TRBJ2-7	.	once	TGTGCCAGCTCAATTCTAGCGCACGAGCAGTACTTC	CASSILAHEQYF
TRBV14	TRBJ2-6	.	few	TGTGCCAGCAGCCCGAGACGGGGGACGGGACTTCTCTCGTCGGCCAACGTCCTGACTTTC	CASSPRRGTGLLSSANVLTF
TRBV5-1	TRBJ1-2	TRBD1	few	TGCGCCAGCAGCGCCGGGACAGGGCTAGGCTACACCTTC	CASSAGTGLGYTF
TRBV6-5	TRBJ1-1	.	.	TGTGCCAGCACCCATCAAACAGGAGCTGAAGCTTTCTTT	CASTHQTGAEAFF
TRBV5-6	TRBJ2-5	TRBD1	.	TGTGCCAGCAGCGGGGGACAGGGAAGGGAGCAGTACTTC	CASSGGQGREQYF
TRBV4-1	TRBJ2-5	.	.	TGCGCCAGCAGCCGCAGGGTGGGGGAAGAGACCCAGTACTTC	CASSRRVGEETQYF
TRBV5-1	TRBJ2-1	TRBD2	.	TGCGCCAGCAGCTTGGGGGAGGGGAATGAGCAGTTCTTC	CASSLGEGNEQFF
TRBV9	TRBJ2-3	.	.	TGTGCCAGCAGCGTAAGAGGAAAGGAGGTGGATACGCAGTATTTT	CASSVRGKEVDTQYF
TRBV6-4	TRBJ1-5	.	once	TGTGCCAGCTACGGGAAACTCAATCAGCCCCAGCATTTT	CASYGKLNQPQHF
TRBV10-3	TRBJ2-7	TRBD1	once	TGTGCCATCAGTGAGTCGGCCACCGGGACAGGGGCCCACGAGCAGTACTTC	CAISESATGTGAHEQYF
TRBV19	TRBJ2-7	.	once	TGTGCCAGTAGCCTGGAGGGTTTGGGGTTCGAGCAGTACTTC	CASSLEGLGFEQYF
TRBV30	TRBJ1-4	.	.	TGTGCCTGGAGGGTACAGGGAGGGGGGGTTGGTGAAAAACTGTTTTTT	CAWRVQGGGVGEKLFF
TRBV5-1	TRBJ1-1	TRBD1	.	TGCGCCAGCACCGAATTTGAGGGACAGACAGAAGCTTTCTTT	CASTEFEGQTEAFF
TRBV10-2	TRBJ2-5	TRBD2	.	TGCGCCAGCTCGCTAGCGGGACGCCAAGAGACCCAGTACTTC	CASSLAGRQETQYF
TRBV7-7	TRBJ2-2	.	.	TGTGCTAGCAGCTCCAGGGAGGCCGGGGAGCTGTTTTTT	CASSSREAGELFF
TRBV18	TRBJ1-3	TRBD1	.	TGTGCCAGCTCGTGGGACAGATCTGGAAACACCATATATTTT	CASSWDRSGNTIYF
TRBV6-5	TRBJ1-1	.	.	TGTGCCAGCAGTTACCTCAGGAACACTGAAGCTTTCTTT	CASSYLRNTEAFF
TRBV25-1	TRBJ1-2	.	.	TGTGCCAGCAGTGAATCGGGCCAGGGAAATGGCTACACCTTC	CASSESGQGNGYTF
TRBV28	TRBJ2-5	TRBD2	few	TGTGCCAGCAGGCTGACTAGCGGGGGTAACCAAGAGACCCAGTACTTC	CASRLTSGGNQETQYF
TRBV5-1	TRBJ2-3	.	.	TGCGCCAGCAGCTTGGACGCTCCACAGGGCACAGATACGCAGTATTTT	CASSLDAPQGTDTQYF
TRBV19	TRBJ2-2	TRBD2	.	TGTGCCAGTAGGCAATTGACAGGGGCCGGGACTAGCGGGAGGAACACCGGGGAGCTGTTTTTT	CASRQLTGAGTSGRNTGELFF
TRBV7-2	TRBJ2-1	.	.	TGTGCCAGCAGCTTAGAACGTGAGCAGTTCTTC	CASSLEREQFF
TRBV5-1	TRBJ1-6	TRBD1	few	TGCGCCAGCAGCCCGACAGGGGGCTCGGGGAATTCACCCCTCCACTTT	CASSPTGGSGNSPLHF
TRBV7-9	TRBJ1-5	.	many	TGTGCCAGCAGCCGGACCGAAGGGGGTCAGCCCCAGCATTTT	CASSRTEGGQPQHF
TRBV5-1	TRBJ1-1	.	few	TGCGCCAGCAGCTTGGGAACGGGAACTGAAGCTTTCTTT	CASSLGTGTEAFF
TRBV30	TRBJ1-2	.	.	TGTGCCTGGAGTGTGGGACTGAGTAACTATGGCTACACCTTC	CAWSVGLSNYGYTF
TRBV20-1	TRBJ1-4	.	.	TGCAGTGCTAAGGGGAAGGAACTGTTTTTT	CSAKGKELFF
TRBV29-1	TRBJ1-3	.	few	TGCAGCGTTGAAGAAGGGGGAAACACCATATATTTT	CSVEEGGNTIYF